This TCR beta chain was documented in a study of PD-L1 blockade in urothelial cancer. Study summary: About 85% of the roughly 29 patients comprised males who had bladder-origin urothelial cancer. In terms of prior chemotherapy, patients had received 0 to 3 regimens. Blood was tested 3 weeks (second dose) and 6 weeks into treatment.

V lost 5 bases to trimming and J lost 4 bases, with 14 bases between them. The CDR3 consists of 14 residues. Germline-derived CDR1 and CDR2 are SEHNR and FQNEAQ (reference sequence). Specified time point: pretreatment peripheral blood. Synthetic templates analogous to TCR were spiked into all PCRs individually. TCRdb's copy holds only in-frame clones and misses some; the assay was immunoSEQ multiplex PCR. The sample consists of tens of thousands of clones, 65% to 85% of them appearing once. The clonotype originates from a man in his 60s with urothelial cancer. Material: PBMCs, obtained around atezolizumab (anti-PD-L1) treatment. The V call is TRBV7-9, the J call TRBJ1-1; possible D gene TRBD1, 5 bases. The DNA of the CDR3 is TGTGCCAGCAGCGCGGGACTGGGGGGCACTGAAGCTTTCTTT. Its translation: CASSAGLGGTEAFF.